This entry lists 3 T cell receptor beta chains sequenced from one sample in a study of T cell repertoires in cytomegalovirus infection (dated by TCRdb to the late 2010s). The treatment or condition label here, explained by the study, means: in vitro stimulation with specific CMV peptide epitopes to enrich CMV-specific T cells. No antigen has been identified for these receptors. Sequencing instrument: Illumina HiSeq 1500. TCRdb took the public reads, trimmed them with fastp at Q25, ran MiXCR for clone calling and kept in-frame beta chains. Each entry is one CDR3 protein sequence, shown with its most common DNA and genes. This sample has about 50,000 distinct CDR3 sequences in its table, and around 20% of those were observed once. Around 80% of the sample is held by the ten biggest clonotypes. Sequenced material: CD8+ T cells from cultured PBMCs, taken from culture after CMV antigen stimulation. The receptors come from a human donor in good health (CMV status not recorded). Some clones in this sample may be carry-over from other donors' samples.

This clonotype showed up just a few times. This chain uses TRBV6-2 or TRBV6-3 with TRBJ2-1, with 8 nucleotides matching TRBD1. Germline CDR1 is MNHEY and CDR2 is SVGEGT. Trimming cost V 6 bases and J 5 bases; bases outside gene matches: 6. The CDR3 is made up of 14 amino acids. DNA for the CDR3: TGTGCCAGCAGCGGACAGGGTGCAAACAATGAGCAGTTCTTC. Protein sequence: CASSGQGANNEQFF.

This clonotype was observed a few times. The CDR3 coding sequence is TGTGCCAGCAGAAACACAGGGGGGAACACTGAAGCTTTCTTT. Its translation: CASRNTGGNTEAFF. The chain is built from TRBV6-5 and TRBJ1-1, with 8 nucleotides matching TRBD1. V lost 6 bases and J lost 1; bases outside the gene matches: 4. The CDR3 length is 14 residues. CDR1 is MNHEY, CDR2 SVGAGI, per germline.

This clonotype has a handful of counts. The V call is TRBV7-8, the J call TRBJ1-4; D is perhaps TRBD1 (5 bases). CDR1 and CDR2 (germline): SGHVS, FQNEAQ. V lost 1 base and J 3 bases, leaving 9 bases between the germline ends. This CDR3 region has 15 residues. The CDR3 loop is CASSLEGMANEKLFF. DNA for the CDR3: TGTGCCAGCAGCTTAGAGGGGATGGCTAATGAAAAACTGTTTTTT.